The present T cell receptor beta chain was sequenced within a study of T cells in Graves' hyperthyroidism and ophthalmopathy. Trimming removed 8 bases from V and 8 bases from J; junction bases left unmatched: 14. CDR1 is LGHDT and CDR2 is YNNKEL in the germline V gene (reference sequence). The CDR3 sequence is 15 residues long. Template material for amplifying TCR beta CDR3 regions consisted of RNA transcripts. TCR CDR3 regions were first amplified by RT-PCR with HTBI primers. Each CDR3 protein is one row after TCRdb ran MiXCR on the multiplex PCR reads. Seen here are about 720,000 distinct CDR3 sequences, 18% observed once, and the top ten hold 16%. Only a few counts were recorded for this clonotype.

The sample taken for sequencing was blood. The chain has TRBV3-1 and TRBJ1-4, with 7 bases fitting TRBD1. This TCR came from a woman aged 50 to 60 with Graves' hyperthyroidism that later progressed to Graves' ophthalmopathy. The CDR3 nucleotides read TGTGCCAGCGAAAAATCAGGGGGGGCGGACGAAAAACTGTTTTTT. Translating gives CASEKSGGADEKLFF.